This T cell receptor beta chain was sequenced for a study of early T cells in non-severe SARS-CoV-2 infection. On the study more broadly: The study sequenced bulk RNA from unsorted whole blood, with chains unpaired.

Unique molecular identifiers tagged individual cDNA molecules. TCRdb analysed the 5' RACE reads with MiXCR anew, one entry per CDR3 protein. In the table there are roughly 54,000 distinct CDR3 sequences, about 8% of which are singletons. The source of this sequence is an adult who was a healthcare worker with PCR-confirmed SARS-CoV-2 infection or an uninfected control (not recorded which). The sample was whole blood, taken at baseline.

The CDR3 reads CASSLAQPHYGYTF. Written as DNA, the CDR3 is TGTGCCAGCAGCTTAGCACAGCCGCACTATGGCTACACCTTC. V is TRBV11-2 and J is TRBJ1-2, with D uncertain. CDR1 is SGHAT and CDR2 is FQNNGV in the germline V gene. The ends were cut back, 1 base at V and 3 bases at J, with 9 bases in the middle. The CDR3 covers 14 residues.